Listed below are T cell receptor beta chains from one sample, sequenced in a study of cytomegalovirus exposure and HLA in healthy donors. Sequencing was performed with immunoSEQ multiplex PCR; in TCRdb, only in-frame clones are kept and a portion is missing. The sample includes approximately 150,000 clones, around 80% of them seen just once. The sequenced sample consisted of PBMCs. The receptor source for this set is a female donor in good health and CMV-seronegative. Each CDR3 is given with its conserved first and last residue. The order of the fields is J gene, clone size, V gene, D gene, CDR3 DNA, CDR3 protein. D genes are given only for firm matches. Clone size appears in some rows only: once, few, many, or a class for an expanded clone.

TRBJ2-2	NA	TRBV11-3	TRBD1	TGTGCCAGCAGTCGGACAGGGGGAAACACCGGGGAGCTGTTTTTT	CASSRTGGNTGELFF
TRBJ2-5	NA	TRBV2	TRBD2	TGTGCCACTCTGAGGGGCGGGAGGACGAAGACCCAGTACTTC	CATLRGGRTKTQYF
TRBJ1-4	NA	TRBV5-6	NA	TGTGCCAGCAGCCGGGGGAAATGGGCTGAAAAACTGTTTTTT	CASSRGKWAEKLFF
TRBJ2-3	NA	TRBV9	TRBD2	TGTGCCAGCAGCGGCAGCGGGGGGTTCACAGATACGCAGTATTTT	CASSGSGGFTDTQYF
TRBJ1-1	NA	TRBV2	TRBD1	TGTGCCAGCAGGGACAGGGGAGGGAACACTGAAGCTTTCTTT	CASRDRGGNTEAFF
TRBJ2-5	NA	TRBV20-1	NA	TGCAGTGCTAACCGAGGGGAGACCCAGTACTTC	CSANRGETQYF
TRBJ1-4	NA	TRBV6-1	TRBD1	TGTGCCAGCAGTGTCATGGGACAGGATAATGAAAAACTGTTTTTT	CASSVMGQDNEKLFF
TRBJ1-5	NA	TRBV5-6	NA	TGTGCCAGCAGCCGAGGAGGAAATCAGCCCCAGCATTTT	CASSRGGNQPQHF
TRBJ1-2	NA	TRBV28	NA	TGTGCCAGCAGTTTTCTCCGCGACTATGGCTACACCTTC	CASSFLRDYGYTF
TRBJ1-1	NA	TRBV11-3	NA	TGTGCCAGCAGCAAAGGGGGGAACACTGAAGCTTTCTTT	CASSKGGNTEAFF
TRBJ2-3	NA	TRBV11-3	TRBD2	TGTGCCAGCAGCGAGGGGGGAGCGGGAGACTCAGATACGCAGTATTTT	CASSEGGAGDSDTQYF
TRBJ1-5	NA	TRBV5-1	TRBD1	TGCGCCAGCAGCTTGGGGGACAGGGGCAATCAGCCCCAGCATTTT	CASSLGDRGNQPQHF
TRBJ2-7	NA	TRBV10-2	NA	TGCGCCAGCAGTGACAGGACTACCGGCGAGCAGTACTTC	CASSDRTTGEQYF
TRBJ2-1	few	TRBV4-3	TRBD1	TGCGCCAGCAGCCAAGGGGCGGGGGACAGGGCCTCCTACAATGAGCAGTTCTTC	CASSQGAGDRASYNEQFF
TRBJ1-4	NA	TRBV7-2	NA	TGTGCCAGCAGCTTAGCGGGAGGGGGGGCTAATGAAAAACTGTTTTTT	CASSLAGGGANEKLFF
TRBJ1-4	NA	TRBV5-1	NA	TGCGCCAGCAGCTTGGCAGGGGCGACCCAATCTAATGAAAAACTGTTTTTT	CASSLAGATQSNEKLFF
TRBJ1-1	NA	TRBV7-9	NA	TGTGCCAGCAGCCGACGTGGGGGACAAAGCACTGAAGCTTTCTTT	CASSRRGGQSTEAFF
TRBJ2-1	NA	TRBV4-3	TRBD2	TGCGCCAGCAGCCAAACTAGCGGGACGTACAATGAGCAGTTCTTC	CASSQTSGTYNEQFF
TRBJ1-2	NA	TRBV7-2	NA	TGTGCCAGCAGCGGTATCAACAGACCGGGGGGCTACACCTTC	CASSGINRPGGYTF
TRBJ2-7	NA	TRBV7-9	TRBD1	TGTGCCAGCAGCTCGGACAGGGCATCTTCCTACGAGCAGTACTTC	CASSSDRASSYEQYF
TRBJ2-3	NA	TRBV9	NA	TGTGCCAGCAGCCCTACTCCGGGGTTGGACGGTACGCAGTATTTT	CASSPTPGLDGTQYF
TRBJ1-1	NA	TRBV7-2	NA	TGTGCCAGCAGCAAACCTTCAGGGTTAGGGACTGAAGCTTTCTTT	CASSKPSGLGTEAFF
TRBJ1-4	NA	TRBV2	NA	TGTGCCAGCAGGTCGTCTGCAACTAATGAAAAACTGTTTTTT	CASRSSATNEKLFF
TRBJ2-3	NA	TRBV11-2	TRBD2	TGTGCCAGCAGCTGGTGGGGGGGAGCGGGGGATACGCAGTATTTT	CASSWWGGAGDTQYF
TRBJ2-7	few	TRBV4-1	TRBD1	TGCGCCAGCAGCCAAGATCGATGGGGACAGGGCTACGAGCAGTACTTC	CASSQDRWGQGYEQYF
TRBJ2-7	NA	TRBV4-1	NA	TGCGCCAGCAGCCAAGGACACTCCTACGAGCAGTACTTC	CASSQGHSYEQYF
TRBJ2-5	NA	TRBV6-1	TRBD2	TGTGCCAGCATCCTAGCGGGGGTGGTGGCGGAGACCCAGTACTTC	CASILAGVVAETQYF
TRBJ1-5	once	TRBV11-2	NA	TGTGCCAGCAGCAAATCGGGGCAGCCCCAGCATTTT	CASSKSGQPQHF
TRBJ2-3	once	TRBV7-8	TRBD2	TGTGCCAGCAGCCCAGTCGGACTAGCGGGCGCAAAACTCGGCACAGATACGCAGTATTTT	CASSPVGLAGAKLGTDTQYF
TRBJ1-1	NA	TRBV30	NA	TGTGCCTGGAGTGTAAGCCGGGGTTCTGAAGCTTTCTTT	CAWSVSRGSEAFF
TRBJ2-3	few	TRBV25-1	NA	TGTGCCAGCAGTGAACAGGGAATATGGACAGATACGCAGTATTTT	CASSEQGIWTDTQYF
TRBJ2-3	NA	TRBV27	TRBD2	TGTGCCAGCAGTTCGTGGACTAGCGGGACGGCAGATACGCAGTATTTT	CASSSWTSGTADTQYF
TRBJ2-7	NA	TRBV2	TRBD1	TGTGCCAGCAGTGAAGAACAGGGGAAGGGCGGCTACGAGCAGTACTTC	CASSEEQGKGGYEQYF
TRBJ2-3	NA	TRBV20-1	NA	TGCAGTGCTAGAGATGGGAGTGTGTATTTT	CSARDGSVYF
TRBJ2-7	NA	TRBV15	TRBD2	TGTGCCACCAGCCCTGGACTAGCGGGAGGGCCGAACCGATACGAGCAGTACTTC	CATSPGLAGGPNRYEQYF
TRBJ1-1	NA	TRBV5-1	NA	TGCGCCAGCAGCTTCAACAACTTAGCGAACACTGAAGCTTTCTTT	CASSFNNLANTEAFF
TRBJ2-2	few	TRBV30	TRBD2	TGTGCCTCTCTAGCGGGACCCACCGGGGAGCTGTTTTTT	CASLAGPTGELFF
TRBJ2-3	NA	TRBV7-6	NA	TGTGCCAGCAGTAACACGTTAGCTGCGACAGATACGCAGTATTTT	CASSNTLAATDTQYF
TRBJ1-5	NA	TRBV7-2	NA	TGTGCCAGCAGCTCAGGGGTCCACAATCAGCCCCAGCATTTT	CASSSGVHNQPQHF
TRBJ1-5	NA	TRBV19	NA	TGTGCCAGTAGTAGTGGTTCCACAGGGAATGGGTTCAATCAGCCCCAGCATTTT	CASSSGSTGNGFNQPQHF
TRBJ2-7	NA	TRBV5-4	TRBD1	TGTGCCAGCAGCTTCTCGACAGGCCAGGGGGACGAGCAGTACTTC	CASSFSTGQGDEQYF
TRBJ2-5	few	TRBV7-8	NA	TGTGCCAGCAGCCGAGCGGTGAGACAAGAGACCCAGTACTTC	CASSRAVRQETQYF
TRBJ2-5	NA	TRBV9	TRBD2	TGTGCCAGCAGCGTAGGAGGGGGGACTAGCGGGACCCAGTACTTC	CASSVGGGTSGTQYF
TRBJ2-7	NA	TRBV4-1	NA	TGCGCCAGCAGCCAAGAGAGACTGAACTCCTACGAGCAGTACTTC	CASSQERLNSYEQYF
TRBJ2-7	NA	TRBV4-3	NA	TGCGCCAGCAGCCAAGATCCGCGGGCCGCTACCTACGAGCAGTACTTC	CASSQDPRAATYEQYF
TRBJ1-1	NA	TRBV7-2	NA	TGTGCCAGCAGCTTAGGACACAGGGTTGGGAACACTGAAGCTTTCTTT	CASSLGHRVGNTEAFF
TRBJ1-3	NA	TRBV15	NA	TGTGCCACCAGCAACAAAATAGGACGGACAGCTGGAAACACCATATATTTT	CATSNKIGRTAGNTIYF
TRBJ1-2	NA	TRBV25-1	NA	TGTGCCAGCAGTGAATACGGGGAGGGAAAGAACTATGGCTACACCTTC	CASSEYGEGKNYGYTF
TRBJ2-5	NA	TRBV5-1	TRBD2	TGCGCCAGCAGCCCACGGACTAGCGGGGAGGTCGGGGAGACCCAGTACTTC	CASSPRTSGEVGETQYF